These 11 T cell receptor beta chains originate from one sample sequenced in a study of cytomegalovirus exposure and HLA in healthy donors. TCRdb keeps only in-frame clones here, not all; method: immunoSEQ multiplex PCR. The table shows some 100,000 clones, with approximately 89% occurring only once. The specimen sequenced was PBMCs. The receptors derive from a man younger than 30 in good health and CMV-seronegative.

The CDR3 protein is CASGSRVSNQPQHF. Here the CDR3 DNA reads TGTGCTAGTGGTTCCAGGGTTAGCAATCAGCCCCAGCATTTT. This sequence joins TRBV12-5 and TRBJ1-5; weak D call: TRBD1 (5 bases). V was shortened by 4 bases and J by 0 bases, with 7 bases between the two germline ends. Germline CDR1 LGHNT, CDR2 FRNRAP. The CDR3 is made up of 14 amino acids.

This clone has a single count. The CDR3 spells CASSLSAFGQGFGNTIYF. The CDR3 coding sequence is TGTGCCAGCAGCTTATCGGCATTCGGACAGGGGTTTGGAAACACCATATATTTT. The chain has TRBV7-9 and TRBJ1-3; TRBD1 agrees at 9 bases. The CDR3 covers 18 residues. Germline-derived CDR1 and CDR2 are SEHNR and FQNEAQ (reference sequence). The junction had 11 bases not matched to a gene; V was cut back by 2 bases and J by 3 bases.

This clone has a single count. The rearrangement uses TRBV5-1 and TRBJ1-4, with D perhaps matching TRBD1 (5 bases). The germline gives CDR1 SGHRS, CDR2 YFSETQ. This CDR3 comprises 18 residues. V lost 0 bases and J 6 bases, leaving 21 bases between the germline ends. CDR3 nucleotide sequence: TGCGCCAGCAGCTTGGGACAGTCCTCAACGGGTATGGATGAAAAACTGTTTTTT. This encodes CASSLGQSSTGMDEKLFF.

V and J are TRBV5-6 and TRBJ2-7; the D gene is possibly TRBD2 (5 bases). Trimming cost V 1 base and J 0 bases, with 11 bases left between them. This CDR3 has 15 amino acids. Per the germline V gene, CDR1 is SGHDT and CDR2 is YYEEEE. The CDR3 bases are TGTGCCAGCAGCTTGTTGACGGGATTCTCCTACGAGCAGTACTTC. Amino acid sequence: CASSLLTGFSYEQYF.

This clone has more than one count but fewer than ten. The rearrangement joins TRBV2 to TRBJ1-2; D is perhaps TRBD1 (5 bases). The V gene's germline CDR1 is SNHLY and CDR2 FYNNEI. CDR3 length: 14 amino acids. Trimming took 1 base from V and 4 from J, leaving 10 bases between them. CDR3 amino acids: CASSEGQGGYGYTF. DNA for the CDR3: TGTGCCAGCAGTGAAGGGCAGGGCGGCTATGGCTACACCTTC.

J is TRBJ2-7 and V is TRBV5-1, with unresolved D. This CDR3 has 14 residues. Germline V gene data show CDR1 as SGHRS and CDR2 as YFSETQ. V lost 2 bases to trimming and J lost 2 bases, with 11 bases between them. The CDR3 here is CASSLNSWTYEQYF. The CDR3 nucleotides are TGCGCCAGCAGCTTAAACAGTTGGACCTACGAGCAGTACTTC.

The rearrangement uses TRBV4-1 and TRBJ1-2; weak D call: TRBD1 (6 bases). Deletions cut 1 base from V and 4 bases from J, with 19 bases between. Germline CDR1 is MGHRA and CDR2 is YSYEKL. The CDR3 is made up of 17 amino acids. The DNA for the CDR3 is TGCGCCAGCAGCCAAGGTTGGTTTTCAGGGGCAGCCTATGGCTACACCTTC. Amino acids: CASSQGWFSGAAYGYTF.

The chain carries TRBV28 and TRBJ1-5; no clear D gene. The CDR3 contains 16 residues. The germline V and J ends were trimmed by 6 bases and 7 bases, with 22 bases remaining between them. Germline V lookup: CDR1 MDHEN, CDR2 SYDVKM. CDR3 nucleotides: TGTGCCAGCAGCCCCATGCCGGTATCGGGGAGGCAGCCCCAGCATTTT. Protein sequence: CASSPMPVSGRQPQHF.

The CDR3 region has the DNA TGTGCCAGCTCAGAAGGACTAGCGGGAGGGCCTAGGGATGAGCAGTTCTTC. This translates into CASSEGLAGGPRDEQFF. The chain carries TRBV18 and TRBJ2-1; TRBD2 matches at 15 bases. Germline V gives CDR1 KGHSH, CDR2 LQKENI. J gave up 8 bases and V 5 bases, and 10 bases lay outside the gene matches. The CDR3 is made up of 17 amino acids.

This chain links TRBV30 with TRBJ1-5; D not resolved. Trimming left V 0 bases short and J 6 bases short, with 12 bases between. The germline V gene has CDR1 GTSNPN and CDR2 SVGIG (reference sequence). The CDR3 is made up of 14 amino acids. The CDR3 DNA is TGTGCCTGGAGTGTACTTCCATCGGGTCAGCCCCAGCATTTT. Translating it yields CAWSVLPSGQPQHF.

The V call is TRBV15, the J call TRBJ1-5; 9 nucleotides align to TRBD1. Germline assignment: CDR1 LNHNV and CDR2 YYDKDF (reference sequence). The CDR3 spans 16 residues. J was trimmed by 3 bases and V by 5 bases; bases with no gene match: 8. CDR3 region: CATSGNRGLLNQPQHF. The CDR3 coding sequence is TGTGCCACCAGCGGTAACAGGGGGCTGCTCAATCAGCCCCAGCATTTT. Complete variable domain (other parts from reference TRBV15 and TRBJ1-5): DAMVIQNPRYQVTQFGKPVTLSCSQTLNHNVMYWYQQKSSQAPKLLFHYYDKDFNNEADTPDNFQSRRPNTSFCFLDIRSPGLGDTAMYLCATSGNRGLLNQPQHFGDGTRLSIL.